The rows below give T cell receptor beta chains drawn from one sample of a study of technical replicates of blood from a handful of donors. The repertoire was sequenced with immunoSEQ multiplex PCR; TCRdb's copy has only in-frame clones and lacks some. The sample records about 94,000 clones, approximately 96% being singletons. Source material: T cells isolated from PBMCs. Receptors originate from a human donor in good health. Both conserved end residues are part of each CDR3. D genes are given only for firm matches. Clone size is given for some rows only: seen once, a few or many times, or a class if the clone is expanded.

abundance,v_gene,d_gene,j_gene,CDR3nt,CDR3aa
NA,TRBV2,NA,TRBJ2-2,TGTGCCAGCAGTGAAGTTGTTCTCACCGGGGAGCTGTTTTTT,CASSEVVLTGELFF
NA,TRBV7-9,NA,TRBJ2-7,TGTGCCAGCAGCTTCGGCCAGGTCTACGAGCAGTACTTC,CASSFGQVYEQYF
NA,TRBV11-2,TRBD1,TRBJ1-2,TGTGCCAGCAGCTCCCCCGGACAGGTACCTAACTATGGCTACACCTTC,CASSSPGQVPNYGYTF
once,TRBV6-1,NA,TRBJ1-1,TGTGCCAGCAGTGTCGACAGGACCGCTGAAGCTTTCTTT,CASSVDRTAEAFF
NA,TRBV5-8,NA,TRBJ2-7,TGTGCCAGCAGACAAGTCCCCTACGAGCAGTACTTC,CASRQVPYEQYF
NA,TRBV29-1,NA,TRBJ1-1,TGCTCAACTTGGAAGGCAGGCGGGGCTGAAGCTTTCTTT,CSTWKAGGAEAFF
NA,TRBV9,NA,TRBJ2-1,TGTGCCAGCAGCGTAAACGGCAATGAGCAGTTCTTC,CASSVNGNEQFF
NA,TRBV5-1,TRBD1,TRBJ1-4,TGCGCCAGCAGCTCCCGCACAGGGGGAGAAAAACTGTTTTTT,CASSSRTGGEKLFF
NA,TRBV30,NA,TRBJ2-3,TGTGCCTGGACAGCGAAAGATACGCAGTATTTT,CAWTAKDTQYF
NA,TRBV5-1,TRBD1,TRBJ1-1,TGCGCCAGCAGCCAGGGGGGACACCGGGGGAACACTGAAGCTTTCTTT,CASSQGGHRGNTEAFF
NA,TRBV27,NA,TRBJ2-5,TGTGCCAGCAGTTTAACAGGCGAGACCCAGTACTTC,CASSLTGETQYF
NA,TRBV19,NA,TRBJ2-7,TGTGCCAGTAGTATACACGGGTCATCCTACGAGCAGTACTTC,CASSIHGSSYEQYF